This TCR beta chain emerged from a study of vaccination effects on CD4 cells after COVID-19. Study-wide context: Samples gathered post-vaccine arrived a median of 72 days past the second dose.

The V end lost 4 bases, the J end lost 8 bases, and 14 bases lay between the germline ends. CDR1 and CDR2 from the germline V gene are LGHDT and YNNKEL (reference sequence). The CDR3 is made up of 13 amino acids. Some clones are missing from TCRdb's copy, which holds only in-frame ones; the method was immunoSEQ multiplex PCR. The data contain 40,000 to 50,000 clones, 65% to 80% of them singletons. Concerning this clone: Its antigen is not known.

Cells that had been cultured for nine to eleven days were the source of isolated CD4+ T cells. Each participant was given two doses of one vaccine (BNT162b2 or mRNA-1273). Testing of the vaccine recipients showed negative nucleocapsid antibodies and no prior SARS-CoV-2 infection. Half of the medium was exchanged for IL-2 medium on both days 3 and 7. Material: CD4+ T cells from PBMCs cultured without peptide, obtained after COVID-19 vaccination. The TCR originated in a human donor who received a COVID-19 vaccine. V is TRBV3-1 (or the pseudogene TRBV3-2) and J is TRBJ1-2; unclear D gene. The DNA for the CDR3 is TGTGCCAGCAGCCCGGACCCGCGCCGCGGCTACACCTTC. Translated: CASSPDPRRGYTF.